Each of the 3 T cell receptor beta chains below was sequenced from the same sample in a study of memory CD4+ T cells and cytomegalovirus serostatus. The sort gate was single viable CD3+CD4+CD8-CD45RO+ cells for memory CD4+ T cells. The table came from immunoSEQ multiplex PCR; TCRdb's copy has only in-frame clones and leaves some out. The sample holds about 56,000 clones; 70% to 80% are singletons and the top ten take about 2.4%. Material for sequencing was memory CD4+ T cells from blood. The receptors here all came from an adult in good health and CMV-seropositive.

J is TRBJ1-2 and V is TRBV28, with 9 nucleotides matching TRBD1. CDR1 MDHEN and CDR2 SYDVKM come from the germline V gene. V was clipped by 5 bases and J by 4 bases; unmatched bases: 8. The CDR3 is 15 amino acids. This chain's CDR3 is CASSPPPGQGYGYTF. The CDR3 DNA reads TGTGCCAGCAGTCCCCCCCCGGGACAGGGCTATGGCTACACCTTC.

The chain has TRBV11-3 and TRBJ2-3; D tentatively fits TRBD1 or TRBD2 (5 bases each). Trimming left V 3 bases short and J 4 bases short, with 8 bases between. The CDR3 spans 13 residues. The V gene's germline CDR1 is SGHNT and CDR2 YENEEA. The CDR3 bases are TGTGCCAGCAGCTTGGGGACGGCAGATACGCAGTATTTT. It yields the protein CASSLGTADTQYF.

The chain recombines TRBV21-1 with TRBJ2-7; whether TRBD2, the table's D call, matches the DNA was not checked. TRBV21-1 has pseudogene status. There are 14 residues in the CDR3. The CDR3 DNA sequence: TGTGCCAGTTCCGGGACTAGCGGGATCTACGAGCAGTACTTC. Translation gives CASSGTSGIYEQYF.